This TCR beta chain appears in the sequencing data of a study of OX40 agonist ivuxolimab in advanced cancers. Study-level background: Patients were dosed intravenously with ivuxolimab at 0.01 to 10 mg/kg every 2 weeks. Of mixed ages from 23 to 79 and averaging around 60 years, the group was 65% to 85% male.

Sequencing was performed with immunoSEQ multiplex PCR; in TCRdb, only in-frame clones are kept and a portion is missing. The sample has roughly 28,000 clones; roughly nine tenths are singletons. Source: CD4+ or CD8+ T cells sorted from blood, taken in a trial of the OX40 agonist ivuxolimab. This receptor was taken from an adult with an advanced solid tumor such as melanoma, head and neck, liver or kidney cancer.

The chain's CDR3 is CASNSGLSYEQYF. CDR3 DNA: TGTGCCAGTAACTCGGGACTCTCCTACGAGCAGTACTTC. This sequence joins TRBV7-9 and TRBJ2-7; D is possibly TRBD2 (6 bases). The CDR3 has 13 residues. Trimming took 9 bases from V and 0 from J, leaving 12 bases between them. Germline CDR1 SEHNR, CDR2 FQNEAQ (reference sequence).